This T cell receptor (beta chain) was profiled in a study of blood T cell repertoires in COVID-19. About the research overall: Some COVID-19 samples were acute and others convalescent; all came from the United States, Italy and Spain. The cDNA or gDNA used as material had been derived from T cells, B-cell-depleted T cells, or PBMCs.

Per the authors' pipeline: Estimates of nucleated cell counts were drawn from the amplification of reference gene primers. The method was immunoSEQ multiplex PCR; TCRdb's version includes in-frame clones alone and lacks a portion of them. That table is the source of V, J and clone size, and D and trimming were worked out from the DNA. Of 30,000 to 35,000 clones in the sample, 91% were seen once. The source material was peripheral blood. This sequence was found in a human donor with active COVID-19. The donor label of this sample is uncertain.

As DNA, the CDR3 is TGTGCCAGCAGCTTCGGAGAGACCCAGTACTTC. It yields the protein CASSFGETQYF. The chain employs TRBV7-9 and TRBJ2-5; no clear D. The CDR3 has 11 amino acids. Germline CDR1 reads SEHNR; CDR2 reads FQNEAQ (reference sequence). Trimming removed 3 bases at V and 4 bases at J, with 3 bases between.